A single sample is the source of the 10 T cell receptor beta chains below, sequenced in a study of OX40 agonist ivuxolimab in advanced cancers. The method was immunoSEQ multiplex PCR; TCRdb's version includes in-frame clones alone and lacks a portion of them. The sample carries approximately 70,000 clones, 80% to 85% recorded once. The sample was CD4+ or CD8+ T cells sorted from blood, taken in a trial of the OX40 agonist ivuxolimab. The receptors were gathered from an adult with an advanced solid tumor such as melanoma, head and neck, liver or kidney cancer.

J is TRBJ2-7 and V is TRBV6-5; D possibly corresponds to TRBD2 (5 bases). Germline lookup yields CDR1 MNHEY and CDR2 SVGAGI. The V and J ends lost 7 bases and 3 bases respectively, with 16 bases between them. The CDR3 loop spans 14 amino acids. The CDR3 DNA follows: TGTGCCAGCACCCTCCCGGGGATTAACTACGAGCAGTACTTC. Its protein is CASTLPGINYEQYF.

This clone was picked up one time. The V call is TRBV6-1, the J call TRBJ2-7; D remains unclear. Germline values: CDR1 MNHNS, CDR2 SASEGT. The CDR3 contains 13 residues. The V and J ends lost 0 bases and 3 bases respectively, with 6 bases between them. Here the CDR3 reads CASSEAPDYEQYV. The CDR3 nucleotides read TGTGCCAGCAGTGAAGCCCCGGACTACGAGCAGTACGTC.

This chain's CDR3 is CASSLWQGHQPQHF. The CDR3 DNA sequence: TGCGCCAGCAGCTTGTGGCAGGGCCATCAGCCCCAGCATTTT. The chain employs TRBV5-1 and TRBJ1-5; TRBD1 is a possible D gene (5 bases). This CDR3 is 14 amino acids long. V gave up 1 base and J gave up 5 bases, with 10 bases separating them. Looked up from germline, CDR1 is SGHRS and CDR2 is YFSETQ.

The rearrangement links TRBV7-2 to TRBJ2-2; D is undetermined. The ends were cut back, 7 bases at V and 4 bases at J, with 16 bases in the middle. The CDR3 sequence is 15 residues long. The germline gives CDR1 SGHTA, CDR2 FQGNSA. This CDR3 is CASKLTWRSTGELFF. The CDR3 DNA is TGTGCCAGCAAATTAACGTGGCGGTCCACCGGGGAGCTGTTTTTT. Together with reference TRBV7-2 and TRBJ2-2, the CDR3 gives the full variable domain: GAGVSQSPSNKVTEKGKDVELRCDPISGHTALYWYRQSLGQGLEFLIYFQGNSAPDKSGLPSDRFSAERTGGSVSTLTIQRTQQEDSAVYLCASKLTWRSTGELFFGEGSRLTVL.

This rearrangement joins TRBV15 to TRBJ1-1; D is ambiguous. This CDR3 has 14 residues. Trimming left V 4 bases short and J 0 bases short, with 9 bases between. Germline CDR1 and CDR2: LNHNV and YYDKDF (reference sequence). CDR3 sequence reads: CATSKDILNTEAFF. In DNA form, the CDR3 reads TGTGCCACCAGCAAAGACATTTTGAACACTGAAGCTTTCTTT. The full variable domain, its missing parts supplied by reference TRBV15 and TRBJ1-1, is DAMVIQNPRYQVTQFGKPVTLSCSQTLNHNVMYWYQQKSSQAPKLLFHYYDKDFNNEADTPDNFQSRRPNTSFCFLDIRSPGLGDTAMYLCATSKDILNTEAFFGQGTRLTVV.

V is TRBV5-1 and J is TRBJ2-5; no definite D call. This CDR3 spans 13 amino acids. CDR1 is SGHRS, CDR2 YFSETQ, per germline. The V gene lost 0 bases and the J gene lost 7 bases, with 10 bases spanning the gap. CDR3 DNA sequence: TGCGCCAGCAGCTTGGAACAGCAGGTGACCCAGTACTTC. It translates to CASSLEQQVTQYF.

The table lists this clone with a count of one. The CDR3 protein is CASSPGLGTEQFF. CDR3 coding DNA: TGTGCCAGCAGCCCAGGACTGGGGACTGAGCAGTTCTTC. V and J are TRBV6-5 and TRBJ2-1; D tentatively reads TRBD1 or TRBD2 (5 bases each). Germline assignment: CDR1 MNHEY and CDR2 SVGAGI. Trimming stripped 6 bases from V and 9 bases from J, with 15 bases between. This CDR3 is 13 amino acids long.

The chain uses TRBV19 and TRBJ2-7; maybe TRBD1 (5 bases). V gave up 4 bases and J gave up 6 bases, with 22 bases separating them. The CDR3 runs 16 residues. Germline lookup yields CDR1 LNHDA and CDR2 SQIVND (reference sequence). This CDR3 reads CASSRDARQGWIEQYF. The CDR3 DNA sequence: TGTGCCAGTAGTAGAGACGCGAGGCAGGGTTGGATCGAGCAGTACTTC.

V and J are TRBV9 and TRBJ1-2; TRBD1 agrees at 7 bases. This CDR3 contains 15 residues. V shed 0 bases and J 2 bases; nucleotides not matched to a gene: 4. The germline V gene encodes CDR1 SGDLS and CDR2 YYNGEE. The CDR3 protein is CASSVEQGRNYGYTF. In nucleotides, the CDR3 is TGTGCCAGCAGCGTAGAACAGGGGAGAAACTATGGCTACACCTTC.

The chain carries TRBV6-5 and TRBJ1-1; D ambiguous. This CDR3 is built from 14 residues. The V gene lost 6 bases and the J gene lost 8 bases, with 19 bases spanning the gap. The germline CDR1 and CDR2 sequences are MNHEY and SVGAGI. The CDR3 nucleotides read TGTGCCAGCAGCACCCTCGGGCATAGGGAGGAAGCTTTCTTT. This translates into CASSTLGHREEAFF.